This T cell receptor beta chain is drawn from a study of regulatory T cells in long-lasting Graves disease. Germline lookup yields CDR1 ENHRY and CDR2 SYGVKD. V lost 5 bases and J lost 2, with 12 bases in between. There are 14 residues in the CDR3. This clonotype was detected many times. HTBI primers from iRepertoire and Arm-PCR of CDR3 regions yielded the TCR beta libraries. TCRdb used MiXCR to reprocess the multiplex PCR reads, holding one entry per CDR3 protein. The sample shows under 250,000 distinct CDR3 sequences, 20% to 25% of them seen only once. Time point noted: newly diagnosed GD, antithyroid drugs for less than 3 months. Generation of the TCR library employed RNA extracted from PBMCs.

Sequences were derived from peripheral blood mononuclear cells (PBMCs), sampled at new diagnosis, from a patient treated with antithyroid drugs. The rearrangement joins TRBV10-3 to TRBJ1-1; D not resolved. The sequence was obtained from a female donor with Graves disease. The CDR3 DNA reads TGTGCCATCAGTTGGACGGTACGCAACACTGAAGCTTTCTTT. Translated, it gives CAISWTVRNTEAFF.